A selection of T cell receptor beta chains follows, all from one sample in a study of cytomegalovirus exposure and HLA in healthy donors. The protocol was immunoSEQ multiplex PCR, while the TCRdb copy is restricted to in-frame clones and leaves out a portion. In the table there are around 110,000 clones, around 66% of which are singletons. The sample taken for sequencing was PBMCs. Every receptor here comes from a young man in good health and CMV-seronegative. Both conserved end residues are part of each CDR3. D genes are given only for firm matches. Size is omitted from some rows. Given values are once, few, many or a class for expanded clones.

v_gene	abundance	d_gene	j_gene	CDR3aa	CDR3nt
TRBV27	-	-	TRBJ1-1	CASSLQGGEAFF	TGTGCCAGCAGTTTACAGGGCGGGGAGGCTTTCTTT
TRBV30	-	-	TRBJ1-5	CAWSSGNQPQHF	TGTGCCTGGAGCTCTGGCAATCAGCCCCAGCATTTT
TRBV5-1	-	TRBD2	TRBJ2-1	CASSLSLADYNEQFF	TGCGCCAGCAGCTTGTCACTAGCGGACTACAATGAGCAGTTCTTC
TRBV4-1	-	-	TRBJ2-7	CASSQTQGFSYEQYF	TGCGCCAGCAGCCAAACCCAGGGGTTCTCCTACGAGCAGTACTTC
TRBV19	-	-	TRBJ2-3	CASSLGPRDTQYF	TGTGCCAGTAGTTTGGGGCCCCGGGATACGCAGTATTTT
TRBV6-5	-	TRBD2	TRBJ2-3	CASSYQRGGPDTQYF	TGTGCCAGCAGTTACCAGCGGGGGGGGCCAGATACGCAGTATTTT
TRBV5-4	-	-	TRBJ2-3	CASSLAGPDTQYF	TGTGCCAGCAGCTTGGCCGGTCCAGATACGCAGTATTTT
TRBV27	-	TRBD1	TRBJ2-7	CASSALRQGWRSEQYF	TGTGCCAGCAGTGCGCTAAGACAGGGGTGGAGGAGCGAGCAGTACTTC
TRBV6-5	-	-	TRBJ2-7	CASSLTGSYEQYF	TGTGCCAGCAGTTTGACAGGTTCCTACGAGCAGTACTTC
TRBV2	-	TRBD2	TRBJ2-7	CASSEGSGRNEQYF	TGTGCCAGCAGTGAAGGTAGCGGGAGGAACGAGCAGTACTTC
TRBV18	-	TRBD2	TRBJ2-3	CASSPPGGGDTQYF	TGTGCCAGCTCACCACCAGGCGGGGGAGATACGCAGTATTTT
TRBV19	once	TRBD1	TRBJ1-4	CASSAPDRIATNEKLFF	TGTGCCAGTAGTGCTCCGGACAGGATCGCAACTAATGAAAAACTGTTTTTT
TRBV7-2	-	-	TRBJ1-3	CASSNPGIPGNTIYF	TGTGCCAGCAGCAACCCAGGGATCCCTGGAAACACCATATATTTT
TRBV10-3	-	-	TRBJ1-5	CAISESSGGAGQPQHF	TGTGCCATCAGTGAGTCTTCGGGGGGAGCTGGTCAGCCCCAGCATTTT
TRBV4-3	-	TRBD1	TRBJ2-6	CASSQEDRGRAGANVLTF	TGCGCCAGCAGCCAGGAGGACAGGGGGCGAGCTGGGGCCAACGTCCTGACTTTC
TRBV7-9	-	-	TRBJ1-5	CASSPGGSNSNQPQHF	TGTGCCAGCAGCCCCGGGGGGAGTAATAGCAATCAGCCCCAGCATTTT
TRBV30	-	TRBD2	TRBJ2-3	CAWSPTPLAGGPNTQYF	TGTGCCTGGAGTCCTACCCCCCTAGCGGGAGGGCCGAATACGCAGTATTTT
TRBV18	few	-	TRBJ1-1	CASSLTRGGRGTEAFF	TGTGCCAGCTCCCTAACCCGTGGGGGCAGGGGCACTGAAGCTTTCTTT
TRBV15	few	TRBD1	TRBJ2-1	CATSRGRQGAIGEQFF	TGTGCCACCAGCAGGGGAAGACAGGGAGCCATCGGGGAGCAGTTCTTC
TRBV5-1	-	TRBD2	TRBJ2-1	CASSLGLAGDNEQFF	TGCGCCAGCAGCTTGGGACTAGCGGGAGACAATGAGCAGTTCTTC
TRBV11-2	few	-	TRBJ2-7	CASRATGIPYEQYF	TGTGCCAGCAGAGCAACCGGGATCCCCTACGAGCAGTACTTC
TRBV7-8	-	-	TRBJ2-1	CASSLGKRGEQFF	TGTGCCAGCAGCTTAGGAAAAAGGGGTGAGCAGTTCTTC
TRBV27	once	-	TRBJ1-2	CASSLSIQGSYGYTF	TGTGCCAGCAGTTTATCCATTCAGGGCTCCTATGGCTACACCTTC
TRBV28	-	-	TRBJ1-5	CASSLATDGQPQHF	TGTGCCAGCAGCCTAGCCACGGACGGCCAGCCCCAGCATTTT
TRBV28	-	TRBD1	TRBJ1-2	CASSLFPGQGSKGVYGYTF	TGTGCCAGCAGTTTATTTCCGGGACAGGGGTCGAAAGGGGTCTATGGCTACACCTTC
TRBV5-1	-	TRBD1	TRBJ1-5	CASSPGQGGQPQHF	TGCGCCAGCAGCCCCGGACAGGGCGGTCAGCCCCAGCATTTT
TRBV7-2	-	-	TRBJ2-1	CASSLFLADSSYNEQFF	TGTGCCAGCAGCTTATTCCTAGCGGACAGCTCCTACAATGAGCAGTTCTTC
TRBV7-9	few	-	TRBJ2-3	CASSLADTGWDTDTQYF	TGTGCCAGCAGCTTAGCGGACACAGGGTGGGACACAGATACGCAGTATTTT
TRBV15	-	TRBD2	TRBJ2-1	CATSTQGMPTSGVTNEQFF	TGTGCCACCAGCACACAGGGGATGCCGACTAGCGGGGTCACTAATGAGCAGTTCTTC
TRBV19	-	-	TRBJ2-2	CASSIVGRNTGELFF	TGTGCCAGTAGTATAGTTGGGAGGAACACCGGGGAGCTGTTTTTT
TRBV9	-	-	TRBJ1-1	CASSVSDNTEAFF	TGTGCCAGCAGCGTCAGCGATAACACTGAAGCTTTCTTT
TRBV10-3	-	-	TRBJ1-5	CAISAQGGNQPQHF	TGTGCCATCAGTGCACAGGGCGGCAATCAGCCCCAGCATTTT
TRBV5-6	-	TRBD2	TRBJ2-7	CASSIAGGTYEQYF	TGTGCCAGCAGCATAGCGGGGGGCACCTACGAGCAGTACTTC
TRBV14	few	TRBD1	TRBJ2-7	CASSVRTGTEQYF	TGTGCCAGCAGCGTTCGGACAGGTACCGAGCAGTACTTC
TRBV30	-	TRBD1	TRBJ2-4	CACQEGQGLWGIQYF	TGTGCCTGCCAAGAGGGACAGGGGTTGTGGGGCATTCAGTACTTC
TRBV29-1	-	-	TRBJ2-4	CSVEDGDRRAKNIQYF	TGCAGCGTTGAAGATGGAGACAGGCGAGCCAAAAACATTCAGTACTTC
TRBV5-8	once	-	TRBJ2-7	CASSSGPTSGYEQYF	TGTGCCAGCAGCTCGGGCCCGACTAGTGGCTACGAGCAGTACTTC
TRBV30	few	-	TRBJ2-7	CAWNQGQHEQYF	TGTGCCTGGAACCAGGGTCAACACGAGCAGTACTTC
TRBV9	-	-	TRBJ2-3	CASSVVSDLGTDTQYF	TGTGCCAGCAGCGTAGTGTCCGACTTAGGCACAGATACGCAGTATTTT
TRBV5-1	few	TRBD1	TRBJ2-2	CASSLGFGQATGELFF	TGCGCCAGCAGCTTGGGTTTTGGACAGGCTACCGGGGAGCTGTTTTTT
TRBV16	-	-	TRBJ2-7	CASSQGSSYEQYF	TGTGCCAGCAGCCAAGGCAGTTCCTACGAGCAGTACTTC
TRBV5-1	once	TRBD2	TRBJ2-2	CASSLAQRGVSGELFF	TGCGCCAGCAGCTTGGCCCAGCGGGGGGTCTCCGGGGAGCTGTTTTTT
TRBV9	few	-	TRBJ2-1	CASSVGAQSNEQFF	TGTGCCAGCAGCGTAGGTGCACAGTCCAATGAGCAGTTCTTC
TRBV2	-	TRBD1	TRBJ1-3	CASSVSGTGPGNTIYF	TGTGCCAGCAGCGTCTCCGGGACAGGGCCTGGAAACACCATATATTTT
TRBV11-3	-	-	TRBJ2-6	CASSRGSSGANVLTF	TGTGCCAGCAGCAGGGGGAGCTCTGGGGCCAACGTCCTGACTTTC
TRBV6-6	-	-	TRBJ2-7	CASSYGLETSDYEQYF	TGTGCCAGCAGTTATGGTCTGGAGACCTCGGACTACGAGCAGTACTTC
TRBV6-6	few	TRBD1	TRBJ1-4	CASRPTGGNEKLFF	TGTGCCAGCAGGCCCACAGGGGGTAATGAAAAACTGTTTTTT
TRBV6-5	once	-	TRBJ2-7	CASSSLPTLAPGF	TGTGCCAGCAGTTCGCTCCCCACTCTAGCGCCGGGCTTC
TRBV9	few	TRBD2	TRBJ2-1	CASSDPAGGEQFF	TGTGCCAGCAGCGACCCGGCGGGGGGGGAGCAGTTCTTC
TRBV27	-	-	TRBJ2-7	CASSLQLTSVVHEQYF	TGTGCCAGCAGTTTACAGTTAACGTCCGTCGTCCACGAGCAGTACTTC
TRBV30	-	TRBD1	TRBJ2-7	CAWVTGAAQYF	TGTGCCTGGGTGACAGGGGCAGCGCAGTACTTC
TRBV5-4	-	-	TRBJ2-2	CASSPDPGDTGELFF	TGTGCCAGCAGCCCGGACCCAGGGGATACCGGGGAGCTGTTTTTT
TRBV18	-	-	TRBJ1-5	CASSPPHSMGNQPQHF	TGTGCCAGCTCACCACCTCACAGCATGGGCAATCAGCCCCAGCATTTT
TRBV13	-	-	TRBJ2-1	CASSPLSVSYNEQFF	TGTGCCAGCAGCCCCCTTTCGGTATCCTACAATGAGCAGTTCTTC
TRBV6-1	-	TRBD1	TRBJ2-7	CASLRTGGGYEQYF	TGTGCCAGCCTAAGGACAGGGGGGGGCTACGAGCAGTACTTC
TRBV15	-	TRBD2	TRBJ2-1	CATTGTSAYNEQFF	TGTGCCACCACCGGGACTAGCGCTTACAATGAGCAGTTCTTC
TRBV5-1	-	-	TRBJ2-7	CASSSPREHGEQYF	TGCGCCAGCAGCTCACCCCGGGAGCACGGCGAGCAGTACTTC
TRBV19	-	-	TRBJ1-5	CASSISGGQANNQPQHF	TGTGCCAGTAGTATATCCGGGGGGCAGGCTAACAATCAGCCCCAGCATTTT
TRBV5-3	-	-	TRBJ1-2	CARSLVQFYGYTF	TGTGCCAGAAGCTTGGTACAGTTCTATGGCTACACCTTC